This paragraph reports one T cell receptor beta chain. The data originate from a study of T cells expressing NK-cell markers. TCRdb reprocessed the 5' RACE reads, keeping one entry per CDR3 protein, no DNA. This sample's clone table lists a few hundred thousand distinct CDR3 sequences. The CDR3 has 16 amino acids. Germline V gives CDR1 LGHDT, CDR2 YNNKEL (reference sequence). The specimen sequenced was blood T cells: a sorted CD56 or NKG2C T cell subset, CD4+ or CD8+ T cells, or bulk PBMC T cells (not recorded which). The TCR sequence derives from a man between 18 and 29 years old in good health. The chain links TRBV3-1 to TRBJ2-5; TCRdb picks TRBD1, but there is no DNA to check that call. This CDR3 is CASSQGIRETGETQYF.